The T cell receptor beta chain described here comes from a study of spatial heterogeneity in lung cancer. This clonotype was recorded a few times. A library prepared for alpha chains yielded this beta chain as an off-target read; its size is of little meaning. TCRdb used MiXCR to reprocess the 5' RACE reads, holding one entry per CDR3 protein. The table has several thousand distinct CDR3 sequences, approximately 24% seen once. The time point: sample taken at primary tumor resection. Sequencing was performed on whole RNA extracted from tumor and nontumor lung tissue, or from frozen PBMC, and the material was left unsorted. The donor group consisted of over 55 patients who had untreated, early-stage non-small cell lung cancer. The V gene end was trimmed by 8 bases and the J gene end by 3 bases; junction bases not matched to a gene: 4. The CDR3 runs to 12 residues. Germline CDR1 reads MNHEY; CDR2 reads SVGEGT.

The receptor was isolated from a female donor with early-stage non-small cell lung cancer. This chain uses TRBV6-2 or TRBV6-3 with TRBJ2-7; TRBD1 matches at 7 bases. The specimen was PBMCs, collected at surgery. CDR3 coding DNA: TGTGCCAGCGCCGACAGGGTCTACGAGCAGTACTTC. Translating gives CASADRVYEQYF.